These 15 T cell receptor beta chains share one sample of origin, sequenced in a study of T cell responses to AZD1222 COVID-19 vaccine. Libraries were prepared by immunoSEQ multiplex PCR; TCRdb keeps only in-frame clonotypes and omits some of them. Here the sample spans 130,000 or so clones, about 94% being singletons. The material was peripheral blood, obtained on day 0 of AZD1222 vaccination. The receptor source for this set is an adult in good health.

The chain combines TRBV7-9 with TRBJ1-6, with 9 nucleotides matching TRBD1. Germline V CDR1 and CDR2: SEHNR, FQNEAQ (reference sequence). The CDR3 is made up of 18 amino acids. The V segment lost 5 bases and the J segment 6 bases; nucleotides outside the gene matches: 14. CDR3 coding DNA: TGTGCCAGCAGCCCTCCCTGGGTTGGGGACAGGGTTAATTCACCCCTCCACTTT. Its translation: CASSPPWVGDRVNSPLHF. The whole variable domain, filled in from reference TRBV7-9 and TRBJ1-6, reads DTGVSQNPRHKITKRGQNVTFRCDPISEHNRLYWYRQTLGQGPEFLTYFQNEAQLEKSRLLSDRFSAERPKGSFSTLEIQRTEQGDSAMYLCASSPPWVGDRVNSPLHFGNGTRLTVT.

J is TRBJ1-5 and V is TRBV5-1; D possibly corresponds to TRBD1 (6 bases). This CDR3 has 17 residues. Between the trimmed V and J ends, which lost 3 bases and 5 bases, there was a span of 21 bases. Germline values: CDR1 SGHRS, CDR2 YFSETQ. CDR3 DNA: TGCGCCAGCAGCTCCCCTATGGGGATAAGGGGGTATCAGCCCCAGCATTTT. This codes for CASSSPMGIRGYQPQHF.

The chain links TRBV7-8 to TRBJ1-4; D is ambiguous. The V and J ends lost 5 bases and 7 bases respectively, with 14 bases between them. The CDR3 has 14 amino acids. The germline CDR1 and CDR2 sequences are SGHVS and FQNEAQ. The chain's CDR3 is CASSVERLGEKLFF. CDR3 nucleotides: TGTGCCAGCAGCGTAGAGAGGTTAGGTGAAAAACTGTTTTTT.

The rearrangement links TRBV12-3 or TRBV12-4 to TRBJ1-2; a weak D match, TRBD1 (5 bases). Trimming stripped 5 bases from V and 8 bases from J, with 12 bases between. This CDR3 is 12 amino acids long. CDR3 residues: CASSPDQGGYTF. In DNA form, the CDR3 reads TGTGCCAGCAGTCCCGACCAGGGCGGCTACACCTTC.

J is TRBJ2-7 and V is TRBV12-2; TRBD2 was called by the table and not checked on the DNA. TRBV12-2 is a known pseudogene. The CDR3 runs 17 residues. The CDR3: CASRLRSMSGSWREQYF. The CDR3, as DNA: TGTGCAAGTCGCTTAAGGTCGATGAGCGGGAGTTGGCGGGAGCAGTACTTC.

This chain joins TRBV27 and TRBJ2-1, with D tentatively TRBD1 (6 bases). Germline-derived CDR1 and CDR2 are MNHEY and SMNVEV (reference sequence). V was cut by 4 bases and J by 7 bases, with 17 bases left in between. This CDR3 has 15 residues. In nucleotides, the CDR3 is TGTGCCAGCAGTTCCCCGACAGGAATTGGAAATGAGCAGTTCTTC. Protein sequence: CASSSPTGIGNEQFF.

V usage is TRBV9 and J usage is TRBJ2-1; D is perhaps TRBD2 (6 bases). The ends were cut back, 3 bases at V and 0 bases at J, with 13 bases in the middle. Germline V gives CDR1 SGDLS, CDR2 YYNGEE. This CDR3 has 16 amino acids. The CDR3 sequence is CASSGDFSSSYNEQFF. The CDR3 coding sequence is TGTGCCAGCAGCGGGGACTTTTCTAGCTCCTACAATGAGCAGTTCTTC.

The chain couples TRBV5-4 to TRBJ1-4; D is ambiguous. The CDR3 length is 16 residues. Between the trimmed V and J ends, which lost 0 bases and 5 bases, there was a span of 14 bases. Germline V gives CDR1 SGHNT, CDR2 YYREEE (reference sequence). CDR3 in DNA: TGTGCCAGCAGCTTGGGTACAGAGGCCCTAAATGAAAAACTGTTTTTT. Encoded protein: CASSLGTEALNEKLFF.

CDR3 in DNA: TGTGCCAGCAGTTTAAGGGAGAATCAGCCCCAGCATTTT. Translated, it gives CASSLRENQPQHF. This rearrangement joins TRBV12-3 or TRBV12-4 to TRBJ1-5; D call uncertain. V lost 2 bases and J lost 4, with 6 bases in between. The CDR3 is 13 residues long.

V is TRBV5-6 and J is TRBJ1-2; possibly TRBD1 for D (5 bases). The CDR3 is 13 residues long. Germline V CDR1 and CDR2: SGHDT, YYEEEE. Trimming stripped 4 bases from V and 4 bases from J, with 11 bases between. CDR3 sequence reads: CASSRGGGYGYTF. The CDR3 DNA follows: TGTGCCAGCAGCCGGGGGGGTGGCTATGGCTACACCTTC.

For the CDR3, the DNA is TGTGCCAGCAGCGTAGAATGGCATCACCCTAACTATGGCTACACCTTC. Protein sequence: CASSVEWHHPNYGYTF. The gene calls are TRBV9 and TRBJ1-2; no firm D call. Trimming took 0 bases from V and 0 from J, leaving 12 bases between them. This CDR3 is 16 amino acids long. CDR1 SGDLS and CDR2 YYNGEE come from the germline V gene.

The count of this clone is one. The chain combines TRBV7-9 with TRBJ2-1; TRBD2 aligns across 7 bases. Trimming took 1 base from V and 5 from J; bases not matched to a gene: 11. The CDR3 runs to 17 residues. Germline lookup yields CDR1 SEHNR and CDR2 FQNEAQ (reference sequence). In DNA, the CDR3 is TGTGCCAGCAGCTTAGAGCTAGCGGTTACCATTAACAATGAGCAGTTCTTC. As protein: CASSLELAVTINNEQFF. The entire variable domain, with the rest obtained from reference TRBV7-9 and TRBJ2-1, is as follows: DTGVSQNPRHKITKRGQNVTFRCDPISEHNRLYWYRQTLGQGPEFLTYFQNEAQLEKSRLLSDRFSAERPKGSFSTLEIQRTEQGDSAMYLCASSLELAVTINNEQFFGPGTRLTVL.

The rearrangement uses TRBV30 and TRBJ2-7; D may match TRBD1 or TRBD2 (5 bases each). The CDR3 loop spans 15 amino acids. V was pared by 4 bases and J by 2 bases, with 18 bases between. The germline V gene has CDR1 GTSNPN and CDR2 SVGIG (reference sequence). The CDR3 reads CAWNSPRGPTYEQYF. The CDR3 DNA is TGTGCCTGGAATAGCCCCCGGGGCCCAACCTACGAGCAGTACTTC.

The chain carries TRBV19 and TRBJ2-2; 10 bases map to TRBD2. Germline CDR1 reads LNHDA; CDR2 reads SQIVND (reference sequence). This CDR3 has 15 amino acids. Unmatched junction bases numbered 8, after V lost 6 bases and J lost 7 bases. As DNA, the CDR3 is TGTGCCAGTAGCGGGGGAAGCGGGAGGGTCGGGGAGCTGTTTTTT. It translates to CASSGGSGRVGELFF. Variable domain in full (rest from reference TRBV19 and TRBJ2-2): DGGITQSPKYLFRKEGQNVTLSCEQNLNHDAMYWYRQDPGQGLRLIYYSQIVNDFQKGDIAEGYSVSREKKESFPLTVTSAQKNPTAFYLCASSGGSGRVGELFFGEGSRLTVL.

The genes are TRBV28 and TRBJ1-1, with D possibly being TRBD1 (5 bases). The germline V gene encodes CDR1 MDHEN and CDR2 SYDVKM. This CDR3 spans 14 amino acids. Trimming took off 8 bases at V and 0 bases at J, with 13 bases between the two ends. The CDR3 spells CASFSGTVNTEAFF. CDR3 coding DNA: TGTGCCAGCTTTTCGGGGACTGTGAACACTGAAGCTTTCTTT.